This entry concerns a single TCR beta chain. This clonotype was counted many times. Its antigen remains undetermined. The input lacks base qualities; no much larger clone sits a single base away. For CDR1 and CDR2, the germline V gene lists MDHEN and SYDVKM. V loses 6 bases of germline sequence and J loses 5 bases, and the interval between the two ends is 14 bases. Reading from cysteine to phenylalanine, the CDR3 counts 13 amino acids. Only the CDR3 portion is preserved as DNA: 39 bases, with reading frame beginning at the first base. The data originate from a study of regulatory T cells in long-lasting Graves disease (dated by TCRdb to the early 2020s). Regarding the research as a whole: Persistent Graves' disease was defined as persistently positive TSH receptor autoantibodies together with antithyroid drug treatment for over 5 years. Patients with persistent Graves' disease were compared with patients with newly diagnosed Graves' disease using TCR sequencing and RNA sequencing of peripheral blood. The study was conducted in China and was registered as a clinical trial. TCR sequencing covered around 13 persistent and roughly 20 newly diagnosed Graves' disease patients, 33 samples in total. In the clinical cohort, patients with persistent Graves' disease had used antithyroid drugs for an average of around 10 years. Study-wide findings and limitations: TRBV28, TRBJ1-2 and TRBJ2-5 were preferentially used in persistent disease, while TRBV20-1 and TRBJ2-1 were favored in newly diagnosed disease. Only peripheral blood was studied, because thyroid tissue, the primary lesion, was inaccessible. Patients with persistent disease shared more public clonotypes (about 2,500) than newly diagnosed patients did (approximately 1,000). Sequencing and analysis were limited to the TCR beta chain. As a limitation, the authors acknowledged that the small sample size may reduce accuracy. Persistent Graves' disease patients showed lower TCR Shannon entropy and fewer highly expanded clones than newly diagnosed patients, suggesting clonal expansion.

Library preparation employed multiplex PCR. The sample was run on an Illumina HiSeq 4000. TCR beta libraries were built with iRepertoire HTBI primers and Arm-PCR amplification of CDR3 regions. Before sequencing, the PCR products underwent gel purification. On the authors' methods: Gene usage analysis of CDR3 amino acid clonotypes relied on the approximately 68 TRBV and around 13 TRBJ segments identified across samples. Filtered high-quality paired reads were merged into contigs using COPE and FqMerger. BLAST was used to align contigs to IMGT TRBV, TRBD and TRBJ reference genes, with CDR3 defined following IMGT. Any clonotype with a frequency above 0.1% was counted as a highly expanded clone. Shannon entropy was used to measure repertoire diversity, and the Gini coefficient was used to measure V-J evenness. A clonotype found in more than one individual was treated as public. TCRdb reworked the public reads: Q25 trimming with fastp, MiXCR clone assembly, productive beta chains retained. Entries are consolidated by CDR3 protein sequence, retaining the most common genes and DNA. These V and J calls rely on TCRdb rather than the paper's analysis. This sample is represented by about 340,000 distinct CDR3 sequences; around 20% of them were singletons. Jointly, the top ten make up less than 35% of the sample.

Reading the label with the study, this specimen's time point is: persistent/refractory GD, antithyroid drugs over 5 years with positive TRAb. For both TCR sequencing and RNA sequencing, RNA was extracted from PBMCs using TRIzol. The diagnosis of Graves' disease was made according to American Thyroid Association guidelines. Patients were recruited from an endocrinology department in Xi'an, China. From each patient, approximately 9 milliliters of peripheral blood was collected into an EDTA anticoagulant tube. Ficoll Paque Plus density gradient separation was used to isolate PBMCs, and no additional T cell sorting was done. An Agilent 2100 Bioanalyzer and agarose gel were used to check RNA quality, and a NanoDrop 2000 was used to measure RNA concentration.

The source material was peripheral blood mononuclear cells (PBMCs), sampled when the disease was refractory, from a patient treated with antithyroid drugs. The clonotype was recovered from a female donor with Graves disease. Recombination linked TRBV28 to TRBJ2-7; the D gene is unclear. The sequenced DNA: TGTGCCAGCAGCCCCGTTAGTCCGAACGAGCAGTACTTC. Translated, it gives CASSPVSPNEQYF.